A single TCR beta chain is shown here with its context. The data are from a study of control samples from healthy donors and cancer patients. The germline CDR1 and CDR2 sequences are KGHSH and LQKENI. CDR3 size: 13 residues. Trimming cost V 3 bases and J 6 bases; bases outside gene matches: 1. The repertoire was sequenced with immunoSEQ multiplex PCR; TCRdb's copy has only in-frame clones and lacks some. The sample carries about 120,000 clones, 92% recorded once. The V call is TRBV18, the J call TRBJ2-2; the match to TRBD1 covers 7 bases. The clonotype originates from a man older than 75 with head and neck cancer. Sequences were obtained from PBMCs. CDR3 loop: CASSPQGAGELFF. In DNA form, the CDR3 reads TGTGCCAGCTCACCGCAGGGGGCCGGGGAGCTGTTTTTT.